A single sample is the source of the 28 T cell receptor beta chains below, sequenced in a study of shared clonotypes between healthy human individuals. Naive CD8 cells comprised CD45RO-negative, CCR7-positively selected cells, excluding terminally differentiated effector memory CD45RA+ cells. Generated by immunoSEQ multiplex PCR, the TCRdb table keeps only in-frame clones and is missing some. The sample contains roughly 1,800,000 clones, around 96% of which appear only once. The sequenced sample consisted of naive CD8+ T cells sorted from blood. These receptors were collected from a man between 18 and 29 years old in good health.

CDR3 bases: TGTGCCAGCAGCTGGGACAGGACAAACTATGGCTACACCTTC. Amino acids: CASSWDRTNYGYTF. The genes are TRBV5-6 and TRBJ1-2, with 8 bases fitting TRBD1. The length of the CDR3 is 14 residues. CDR1 is SGHDT, CDR2 YYEEEE, per germline. J was trimmed by 2 bases and V by 3 bases; bases with no gene match: 3.

This rearrangement joins TRBV4-1 to TRBJ2-5; 14 bases are a match to TRBD2. This CDR3 spans 17 amino acids. Germline-derived CDR1 and CDR2 are MGHRA and YSYEKL. V gave up 1 base and J gave up 5 bases; unmatched junction bases: 6. The CDR3 here is CASSQGGLAGGWETQYF. DNA of the CDR3: TGCGCCAGCAGCCAAGGCGGACTAGCGGGAGGATGGGAGACCCAGTACTTC.

The gene calls are TRBV10-3 and TRBJ2-4; no reliable D call. V was clipped by 5 bases and J by 0 bases, with 11 bases between them. From germline, CDR1 is ENHRY and CDR2 SYGVKD. CDR3 length: 15 amino acids. This CDR3 reads CAISSSDIAKNIQYF. The CDR3, as DNA: TGTGCCATCAGTTCCAGCGATATAGCCAAAAACATTCAGTACTTC.

Regarding this clone: Other DNA sequences of this sample code for an identical CDR3. This sequence joins TRBV7-9 and TRBJ2-7; D gene unclear. Trimming left V 5 bases short and J 1 base short, with 9 bases between. The CDR3 is 13 residues long. The germline gives CDR1 SEHNR, CDR2 FQNEAQ (reference sequence). CDR3 residues: CASSPGTSYEQYF. CDR3 coding DNA: TGTGCCAGCAGCCCTGGAACATCCTACGAGCAGTACTTC.

The V gene is TRBV19, the J gene TRBJ1-2; the D gene is possibly TRBD1 (5 bases). Trimming shortened V by 6 bases and J by 13 bases, and 18 bases separated the two germline ends. The CDR3 extends over 12 amino acids. Germline V gene data show CDR1 as LNHDA and CDR2 as SQIVND (reference sequence). CDR3 protein: CASSPGGWGCTF. The CDR3 DNA reads as TGTGCCAGTAGCCCCGGCGGTTGGGGGTGCACCTTC.

With regard to this clone: Other DNA sequences in the sample encode the same CDR3. The chain carries TRBV27 and TRBJ2-2, with 8 positions matching TRBD2. Germline loops: CDR1 MNHEY, CDR2 SMNVEV (reference sequence). V was pared by 5 bases and J by 4 bases, with 3 bases of the junction left unmatched. The CDR3 is 14 residues long. CDR3 nucleotide sequence: TGTGCCAGCAGTGGGCTAGCGGGCACCGGGGAGCTGTTTTTT. Translating gives CASSGLAGTGELFF.

CDR3 protein: CATSRDWGQGNNEQYF. The CDR3 DNA reads TGTGCCACCAGCAGAGATTGGGGACAGGGGAACAACGAGCAGTACTTC. This chain uses TRBV15 with TRBJ2-7; 10 positions agree with TRBD1. Germline lookup yields CDR1 LNHNV and CDR2 YYDKDF (reference sequence). The CDR3 is 16 residues long. J lost 5 bases, V lost 0 bases, and 7 bases had no gene match.

This sequence joins TRBV7-6 and TRBJ2-7; 7 bases match TRBD2. Germline V gene sequence: CDR1 SGHVS, CDR2 FNYEAQ. Losses at the gene ends were 2 bases for V and 1 base for J; bases not matched to a gene: 11. The CDR3 is made up of 17 amino acids. CDR3 bases: TGTGCCAGCAGCTTATTCCCGAGACTAGCAGATTCCTACGAGCAGTACTTC. Translated, it gives CASSLFPRLADSYEQYF.

In its sample, this clone was seen a few times. The chain uses TRBV6-1 and TRBJ1-2; the D is unclear. Trimming shortened V by 2 bases and J by 2 bases, and 12 bases separated the two germline ends. The CDR3 covers 15 residues. Germline V CDR1 and CDR2: MNHNS, SASEGT. CDR3 in DNA: TGTGCCAGCAGTGAATGGTCCCCTGCAAACTATGGCTACACCTTC. Translating gives CASSEWSPANYGYTF.

This chain joins TRBV6-5 and TRBJ2-5, with TRBD2 identical over 7 bases. J lost 2 bases, V lost 1 base, and 1 base had no gene match. CDR1 is MNHEY and CDR2 is SVGAGI in the germline V gene. The CDR3 has 14 residues. For the CDR3, the DNA is TGTGCCAGCAGTTACTGGGAGGGGCAAGAGACCCAGTACTTC. Its translation is CASSYWEGQETQYF.

The gene calls are TRBV4-3 and TRBJ1-1; 10 bases agree with TRBD1. Trimming at V came to 5 bases and at J to 4 bases, leaving 4 bases not matched to a gene. The CDR3 contains 14 residues. Germline loops: CDR1 LGHNA, CDR2 YSLEER. The CDR3 reads CASSWDRGATEAFF. The CDR3 DNA reads TGCGCCAGCAGCTGGGACAGGGGTGCCACTGAAGCTTTCTTT.

As for this clone: The sample contains more than one DNA sequence encoding this CDR3. V is TRBV6-5 and J is TRBJ2-2; tentative D call: TRBD1 (6 bases). The CDR3 extends over 13 amino acids. Trimming left V 6 bases short and J 3 bases short, with 8 bases between. CDR1 is MNHEY and CDR2 is SVGAGI in the germline V gene. CDR3 residues: CASSWTDTGELFF. As DNA, the CDR3 is TGTGCCAGCAGCTGGACAGACACCGGGGAGCTGTTTTTT.

The chain uses TRBV28 and TRBJ1-5; D possibly corresponds to TRBD1 (6 bases). CDR1 is MDHEN, CDR2 SYDVKM, per germline. The CDR3 totals 13 residues. The germline V and J ends were trimmed by 7 bases and 5 bases, with 12 bases remaining between them. Here the CDR3 reads CASTPRGYQPQHF. For the CDR3, the DNA is TGTGCCAGCACCCCCAGGGGCTATCAGCCCCAGCATTTT.

The chain carries TRBV27 and TRBJ1-5; unclear D gene. There are 14 residues in the CDR3. The germline gives CDR1 MNHEY, CDR2 SMNVEV (reference sequence). V lost 4 bases to trimming and J lost 3 bases, with 10 bases between them. In DNA form, the CDR3 reads TGTGCCAGCAGTTCCCCGGGGTACAATCAGCCCCAGCATTTT. Protein product: CASSSPGYNQPQHF.

The chain combines TRBV6-1 with TRBJ2-7; the match to TRBD1 covers 8 bases. Per the germline V gene, CDR1 is MNHNS and CDR2 is SASEGT. The CDR3 runs to 14 residues. After removal of 4 bases from V and 2 bases from J, the junction contained 4 bases not matched to a gene. CDR3 region: CASSARTGTYEQYF. The CDR3 DNA sequence: TGTGCCAGCAGTGCCCGGACAGGGACCTACGAGCAGTACTTC.

J is TRBJ1-1 and V is TRBV28, with 11 bases fitting TRBD1. This CDR3 has 14 amino acids. Germline values: CDR1 MDHEN, CDR2 SYDVKM. The J segment lost 7 bases and the V segment lost 4 bases, leaving 5 bases of the junction unmatched. CDR3 bases: TGTGCCAGCAGTTCGACCGGGACAGGGGGTGAAGCTTTCTTT. This translates into CASSSTGTGGEAFF.

A remark on this clone: The sample holds other DNA sequences that translate to the same CDR3. The chain joins TRBV5-1 to TRBJ2-3; the match to TRBD2 covers 8 bases. V dropped 4 bases and J dropped 0; count of bases not matched to a gene: 1. The germline V gene has CDR1 SGHRS and CDR2 YFSETQ. The CDR3 has 14 amino acids. The CDR3: CASSPGGSTDTQYF. The CDR3 DNA reads TGCGCCAGCAGCCCGGGGGGGAGCACAGATACGCAGTATTTT.

This chain joins TRBV7-3 and TRBJ2-2; no clear D. This CDR3 comprises 14 residues. The germline V gene has CDR1 SGHTA and CDR2 FQGTGA. Between the trimmed V and J ends, which lost 0 bases and 2 bases, there was a span of 4 bases. Here the CDR3 reads CASSLTLNTGELFF. DNA of the CDR3: TGTGCCAGCAGCTTAACGTTAAACACCGGGGAGCTGTTTTTT.

The V call is TRBV4-1, the J call TRBJ2-1; possible D gene TRBD2, 6 bases. This CDR3 contains 14 residues. Trimming shortened V by 3 bases and J by 9 bases, and 15 bases separated the two germline ends. CDR1 and CDR2 (germline): MGHRA, YSYEKL. The CDR3 spells CASSQVGGPGEQFF. The CDR3 nucleotides read TGCGCCAGCAGCCAGGTCGGGGGTCCGGGTGAGCAGTTCTTC.

V and J are TRBV6-5 and TRBJ2-1; D may be TRBD2 (6 bases). V gave up 5 bases and J gave up 5 bases, with 13 bases separating them. Germline V gene sequence: CDR1 MNHEY, CDR2 SVGAGI. The CDR3 sequence is 14 residues long. The CDR3 nucleotides are TGTGCCAGCAGTCACGAGGCGGGGCACAATGAGCAGTTCTTC. It codes for CASSHEAGHNEQFF.

Notes on this clone: The junction and the germline gene differ at one end; a read error may be behind it. The chain recombines TRBV29-1 with TRBJ2-7; D could derive from TRBD1 or TRBD2 (5 bases each). Germline CDR1 is SQVTM and CDR2 is ANQGSEA. The CDR3 loop spans 12 amino acids. CDR3 region: CSVAGDPYERYF. The CDR3 DNA is TGCAGCGTTGCCGGGGACCCCTACGAGCGGTACTTC.

The chain couples TRBV13 to TRBJ2-7; D possibly uses TRBD1 or TRBD2 (5 bases each). With 5 bases removed from V and 7 bases from J, the gap between germline ends came to 15 bases. Germline V gives CDR1 PRHDT, CDR2 FYEKMQ (reference sequence). There are 13 residues in the CDR3. In DNA, the CDR3 is TGTGCCAGCAGCCCTCGGGGACCAGAAGAGCAGTACTTC. This translates into CASSPRGPEEQYF.

The chain uses TRBV28 and TRBJ1-5; 9 bases match TRBD1. Germline V gives CDR1 MDHEN, CDR2 SYDVKM. The CDR3 totals 15 residues. V lost 7 bases, J lost 1 base, and 5 bases stayed unmatched. CDR3 coding DNA: TGTGCCAGCATTAGGACAGGGGTAAGCAATCAGCCCCAGCATTTT. It specifies CASIRTGVSNQPQHF. Using reference TRBV28 and TRBJ1-5 for the parts outside the CDR3, the full variable domain is DVKVTQSSRYLVKRTGEKVFLECVQDMDHENMFWYRQDPGLGLRLIYFSYDVKMKEKGDIPEGYSVSREKKERFSLILESASTNQTSMYLCASIRTGVSNQPQHFGDGTRLSIL.

The V and J genes are TRBV5-6 and TRBJ2-7; D remains unclear. Germline V gives CDR1 SGHDT, CDR2 YYEEEE. V was cut by 0 bases and J by 2 bases, with 9 bases left in between. The CDR3 covers 14 residues. Here the CDR3 DNA reads TGTGCCAGCAGCTTGGATCGGCAAGCCTACGAGCAGTACTTC. Its translation is CASSLDRQAYEQYF.

To note about this clone: This sample includes further DNA sequences coding for the same CDR3. The chain carries TRBV5-5 and TRBJ1-1; D ambiguous. This CDR3 has 13 amino acids. Germline CDR1 SGHKS, CDR2 YYEKEE (reference sequence). The V end was cut by 0 bases, the J end by 3 bases, with 6 bases between. In nucleotides, the CDR3 is TGTGCCAGCAGCTTGGGAACGCACACTGAAGCTTTCTTT. It is translated as CASSLGTHTEAFF. Full variable domain (remainder filled in from reference TRBV5-5 and TRBJ1-1): DAGVTQSPTHLIKTRGQQVTLRCSPISGHKSVSWYQQVLGQGPQFIFQYYEKEERGRGNFPDRFSARQFPNYSSELNVNALLLGDSALYLCASSLGTHTEAFFGQGTRLTVV.

V usage is TRBV19 and J usage is TRBJ1-5; D is unclear. With 7 bases removed from V and 2 bases from J, the gap between germline ends came to 15 bases. The germline V gene has CDR1 LNHDA and CDR2 SQIVND (reference sequence). CDR3 length: 15 amino acids. The CDR3 is CASTQDGAGNQPQHF. CDR3 sequence (DNA): TGTGCCAGTACCCAGGACGGCGCGGGCAATCAGCCCCAGCATTTT.

The V gene is TRBV29-1, the J gene TRBJ2-2; maybe TRBD1 (5 bases). Trimming left V 3 bases short and J 3 bases short, with 11 bases between. From germline, CDR1 is SQVTM and CDR2 ANQGSEA. The CDR3 runs to 14 residues. The CDR3 reads CSVDGRADTGELFF. Here the CDR3 DNA reads TGCAGCGTTGATGGCAGGGCGGACACCGGGGAGCTGTTTTTT.

The chain joins TRBV13 to TRBJ2-5, with D hard to call. V lost 4 bases, J lost 4 bases, and 10 bases lay in between. CDR1 and CDR2 from the germline V gene are PRHDT and FYEKMQ (reference sequence). This CDR3 is built from 13 residues. CDR3: CASSWSLTETQYF. The CDR3 DNA reads as TGTGCCAGCAGCTGGTCCCTGACAGAGACCCAGTACTTC.